The TCR beta chain described here comes from a study of blood T cell repertoires in COVID-19. The overall study: PBMCs, B-cell-depleted T cells, or T cells provided the cDNA or gDNA that made up the material.

Per germline, CDR1 SGHDT and CDR2 YYEEEE. V lost 4 bases to trimming and J lost 1 base, with 12 bases between them. This CDR3 spans 15 amino acids. Original methodology: Estimates of nucleated cell counts were drawn from the amplification of reference gene primers. Method: immunoSEQ multiplex PCR; TCRdb's copy keeps in-frame clones and lacks some. Clonal size and the V and J genes are those of that table, whereas D and trimming came from the DNA. The data contain 55,000 to 90,000 clones, 86% of them singletons. This sequence originates from a man between 65 and 85 years old with active COVID-19. The chain uses TRBV5-6 and TRBJ1-5; TRBD1 might be the D (6 bases). The sequenced sample consisted of peripheral blood. This CDR3 is CASSAGGSSNQPQHF. As DNA, the CDR3 is TGTGCCAGCAGCGCGGGGGGCTCAAGCAATCAGCCCCAGCATTTT.